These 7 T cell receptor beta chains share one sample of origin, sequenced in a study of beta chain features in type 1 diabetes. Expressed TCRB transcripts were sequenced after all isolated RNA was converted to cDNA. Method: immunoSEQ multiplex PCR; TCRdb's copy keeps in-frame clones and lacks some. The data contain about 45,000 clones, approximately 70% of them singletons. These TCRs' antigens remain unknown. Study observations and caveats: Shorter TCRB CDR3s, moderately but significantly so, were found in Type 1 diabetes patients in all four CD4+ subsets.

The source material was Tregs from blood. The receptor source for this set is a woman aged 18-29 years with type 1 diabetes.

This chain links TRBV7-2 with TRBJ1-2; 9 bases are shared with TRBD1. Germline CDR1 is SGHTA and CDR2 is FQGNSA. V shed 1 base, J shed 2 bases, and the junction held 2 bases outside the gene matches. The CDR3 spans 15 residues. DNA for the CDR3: TGTGCCAGCAGCTTAGGGACAGGGGTGAACTATGGCTACACCTTC. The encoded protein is CASSLGTGVNYGYTF.

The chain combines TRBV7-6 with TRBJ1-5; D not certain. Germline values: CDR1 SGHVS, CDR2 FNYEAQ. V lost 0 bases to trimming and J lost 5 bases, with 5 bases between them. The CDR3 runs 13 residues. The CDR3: CASSLAEDQPQHF. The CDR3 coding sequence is TGTGCCAGCAGCTTAGCAGAGGATCAGCCCCAGCATTTT.

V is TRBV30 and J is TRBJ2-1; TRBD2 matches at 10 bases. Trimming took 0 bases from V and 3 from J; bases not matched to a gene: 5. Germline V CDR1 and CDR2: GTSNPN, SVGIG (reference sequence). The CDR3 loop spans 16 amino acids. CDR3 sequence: CAWSVLGLAVYNEQFF. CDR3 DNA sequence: TGTGCCTGGAGTGTACTCGGACTAGCGGTCTACAATGAGCAGTTCTTC. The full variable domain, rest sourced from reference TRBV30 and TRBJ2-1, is SQTIHQWPATLVQPVGSPLSLECTVEGTSNPNLYWYRQAAGRGLQLLFYSVGIGQISSEVPQNLSASRPQDRQFILSSKKLLLSDSGFYLCAWSVLGLAVYNEQFFGPGTRLTVL.

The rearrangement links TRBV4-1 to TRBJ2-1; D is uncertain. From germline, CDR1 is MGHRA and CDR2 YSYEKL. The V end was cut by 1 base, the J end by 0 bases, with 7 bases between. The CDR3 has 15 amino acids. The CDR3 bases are TGCGCCAGCAGCCAAGGCGGCGCCTCCTACAATGAGCAGTTCTTC. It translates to CASSQGGASYNEQFF.

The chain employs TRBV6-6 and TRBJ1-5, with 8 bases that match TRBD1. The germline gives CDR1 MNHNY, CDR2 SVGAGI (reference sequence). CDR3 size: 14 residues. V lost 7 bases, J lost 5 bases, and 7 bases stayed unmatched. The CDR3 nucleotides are TGTGCCAGCATCCCGGACAGGGCAGATCAGCCCCAGCATTTT. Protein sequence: CASIPDRADQPQHF.

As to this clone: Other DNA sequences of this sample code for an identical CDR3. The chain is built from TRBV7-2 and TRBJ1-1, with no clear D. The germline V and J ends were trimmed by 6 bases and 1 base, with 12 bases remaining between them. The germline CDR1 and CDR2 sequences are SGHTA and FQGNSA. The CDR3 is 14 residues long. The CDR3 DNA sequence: TGTGCCAGCAGTTTTCTAGCGTGGAACACTGAAGCTTTCTTT. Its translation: CASSFLAWNTEAFF.

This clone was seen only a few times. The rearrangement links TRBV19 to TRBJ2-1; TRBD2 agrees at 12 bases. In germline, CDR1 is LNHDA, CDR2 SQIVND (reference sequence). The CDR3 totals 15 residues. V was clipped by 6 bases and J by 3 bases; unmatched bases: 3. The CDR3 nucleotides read TGTGCCAGTAGGGAGACTAGCGGGGGCTACAATGAGCAGTTCTTC. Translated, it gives CASRETSGGYNEQFF.